A single sample gave rise to the 5 T cell receptor beta chains below, sequenced in a study of shared clonotypes between healthy human individuals (dated by TCRdb to about 2020). Receptor libraries were prepared by the immunoSEQ multiplex PCR assay. The clones in this table, taken by TCRdb from immuneACCESS, are in-frame only. Not every clone is retained; where verified, under half of the shortfall comes from an unresolved V gene, and the cause of the rest is unknown. This sample gives roughly 2.1 million clones in total; under 95% of them show up just once. More than 1.5% of the sample is in the top ten clones. CD8 naive samples consisted of CD45RO-negative cells that were positively selected for CCR7, yielding a CD45RA+CCR7+ population without TemRA cells. What was sequenced was naive CD8+ T cells from PBMCs. Reading the label with the study, this specimen's cell subset or site is: CD45RA+CCR7+. The receptors come from a man younger than 35 in good health. Some clones in this sample may be carry-over from other donors' samples.

In this sample, this clone turned up once. The chain is built from TRBV6-5 and TRBJ2-2, with unresolved D. Germline-derived CDR1 and CDR2 are MNHEY and SVGAGI. The V and J ends lost 6 bases and 5 bases respectively, with 10 bases between them. CDR3 length equals 13 residues. CDR3 nucleotide sequence: TGTGCCAGCAGCCCTCTTAGGACCGGGGAGCTGTTTTTT. Amino acids: CASSPLRTGELFF.

The rearrangement joins TRBV29-1 to TRBJ2-1; D is perhaps TRBD2 (6 bases). The CDR3 extends over 15 amino acids. Trimming took off 3 bases at V and 0 bases at J, with 12 bases between the two ends. Germline lookup yields CDR1 SQVTM and CDR2 ANQGSEA. In DNA form, the CDR3 reads TGCAGCGTTGACCCTAGCGATGTCTCCTACAATGAGCAGTTCTTC. Translating it yields CSVDPSDVSYNEQFF.

V usage is TRBV27 and J usage is TRBJ2-7, with D possibly being TRBD1 (6 bases). Germline V gene sequence: CDR1 MNHEY, CDR2 SMNVEV (reference sequence). The CDR3 totals 15 residues. Trimming took 5 bases from V and 0 from J, leaving 14 bases between them. The CDR3 loop is CASSTNRDPSYEQYF. The CDR3 DNA reads as TGTGCCAGCAGTACAAACAGGGACCCCTCCTACGAGCAGTACTTC.

About this clone: Within the sample, other DNA sequences also encode this same CDR3. This sequence joins TRBV6-5 and TRBJ2-7, with unresolved D. This CDR3 contains 14 residues. Germline V gene sequence: CDR1 MNHEY, CDR2 SVGAGI. Trimming stripped 2 bases from V and 0 bases from J, with 8 bases between. The CDR3 reads CASSYSGVSYEQYF. Here the CDR3 DNA reads TGTGCCAGCAGTTACAGTGGGGTCTCCTACGAGCAGTACTTC.

The V and J genes are TRBV29-1 and TRBJ1-2; TRBD1 agrees at 7 bases. Germline CDR1 SQVTM, CDR2 ANQGSEA. The CDR3 loop spans 12 amino acids. The junction had 8 bases not matched to a gene; V was cut back by 6 bases and J by 7 bases. The DNA for the CDR3 is TGCAGCGTCGGCGACAGGGCCGGTGGCTACACCTTC. Translation gives CSVGDRAGGYTF.